This entry lists 3 T cell receptor beta chains sequenced from one sample in a study of T-cell reconstitution after alpha-beta-depleted transplantation in children. Researchers prepared the TCRbeta library using unique molecular identifiers, the study reports. MiXCR, run by TCRdb on the PCR reads, gives a single entry per CDR3 protein. Of about 690,000 distinct CDR3 sequences listed, roughly 15% are singletons. Sequenced here: PBMCs from the stem cell graft donor, sampled from the stem cell graft. The receptor source for this set is a human donor who donated a stem cell graft to a child with acute myeloid leukemia.

Only a few counts were recorded for this clonotype. The rearrangement joins TRBV7-9 to TRBJ1-1; D is unresolved. CDR3 length equals 14 residues. Germline V gene data show CDR1 as SEHNR and CDR2 as FQNEAQ (reference sequence). The V end was cut by 3 bases, the J end by 3 bases, with 11 bases between. The chain's CDR3 is CASSFGSADTEAFF. The CDR3, as DNA: TGTGCCAGCAGCTTCGGGAGTGCGGACACTGAAGCTTTCTTT.

This clonotype was counted ten times or more. This chain connects TRBV24-1 to TRBJ1-5; D ambiguous. Per the germline V gene, CDR1 is KGHDR and CDR2 is SFDVKD. This CDR3 has 14 amino acids. The DNA of the CDR3 is TGTGCGGCGCAAACGACTGGCAGCAATCAGCCCCAGCATTTT. Translating gives CAAQTTGSNQPQHF.

In this sample, this clonotype turned up a few times. The chain has TRBV5-6 and TRBJ1-3, with D hard to call. Per the germline V gene, CDR1 is SGHDT and CDR2 is YYEEEE. The CDR3 length is 14 residues. The V end was cut by 2 bases, the J end by 0 bases, with 6 bases between. The CDR3 loop reads CASSFVFSGNTIYF. The CDR3 DNA sequence: TGTGCCAGCAGCTTCGTCTTCTCTGGAAACACCATATATTTT.